This T cell receptor (beta chain) originates from a study of neurological immune-mediated disorders. This clonotype was recorded at least ten times. One entry per CDR3 protein results from TCRdb running MiXCR on the 5' RACE reads. The repertoire consists of tens of thousands of distinct CDR3 sequences, with around a tenth occurring once and the leading ten covering roughly 7%. Germline loops: CDR1 SGDLS, CDR2 YYNGEE. The CDR3 sequence is 13 residues long. Trimming pared 3 bases from V and 9 bases from J, leaving 10 bases between. Sequenced: PBMCs. The receptor was derived from a woman aged 25-40 years with HTLV-1-associated myelopathy (HAM/TSP). The V gene is TRBV9, the J gene TRBJ1-6; unclear D gene. CDR3 DNA sequence: TGTGCCAGCAGCGAAACGGGATTTTCACCCCTCCACTTT. It translates to CASSETGFSPLHF.